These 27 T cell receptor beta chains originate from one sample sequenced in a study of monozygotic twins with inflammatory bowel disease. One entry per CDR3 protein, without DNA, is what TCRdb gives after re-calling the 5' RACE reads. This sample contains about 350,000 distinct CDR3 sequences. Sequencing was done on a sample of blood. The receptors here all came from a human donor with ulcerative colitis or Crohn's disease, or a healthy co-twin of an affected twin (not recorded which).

The CDR3 is CSVGGTRDYLTSGELFF. The gene calls are TRBV29-1 and TRBJ2-2; with no DNA, the TCRdb D assignment of TRBD2 cannot be verified. Germline lookup yields CDR1 SQVTM and CDR2 ANQGSEA. CDR3 size: 17 residues.

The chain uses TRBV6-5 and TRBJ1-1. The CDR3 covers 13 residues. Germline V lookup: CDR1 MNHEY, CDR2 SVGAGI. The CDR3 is CASSYLTDTEAFF.

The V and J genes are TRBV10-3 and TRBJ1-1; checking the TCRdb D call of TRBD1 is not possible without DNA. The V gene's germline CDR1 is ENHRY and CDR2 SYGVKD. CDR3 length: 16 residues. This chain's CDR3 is CAISEGSGTGNTEAFF.

CDR3 in amino acids: CASSLNPLNEQFF. The chain recombines TRBV7-2 with TRBJ2-1. The V gene's germline CDR1 is SGHTA and CDR2 FQGNSA. This CDR3 spans 13 amino acids.

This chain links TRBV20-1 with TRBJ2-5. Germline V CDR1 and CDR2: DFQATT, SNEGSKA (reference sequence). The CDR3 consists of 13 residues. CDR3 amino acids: CSARVGREETQYF.

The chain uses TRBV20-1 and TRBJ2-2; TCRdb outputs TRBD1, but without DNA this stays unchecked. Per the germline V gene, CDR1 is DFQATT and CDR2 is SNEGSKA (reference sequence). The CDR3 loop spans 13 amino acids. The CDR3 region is CSAYSTGTGELFF.

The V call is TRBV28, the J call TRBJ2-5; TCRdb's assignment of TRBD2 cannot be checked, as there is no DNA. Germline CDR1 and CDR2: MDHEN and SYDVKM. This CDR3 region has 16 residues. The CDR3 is CASSFGLLAGGETQYF.

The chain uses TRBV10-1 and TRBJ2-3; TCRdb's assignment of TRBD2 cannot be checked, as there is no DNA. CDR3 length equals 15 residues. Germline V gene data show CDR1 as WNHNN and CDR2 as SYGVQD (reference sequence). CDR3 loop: CASSEGSGNTDTQYF.

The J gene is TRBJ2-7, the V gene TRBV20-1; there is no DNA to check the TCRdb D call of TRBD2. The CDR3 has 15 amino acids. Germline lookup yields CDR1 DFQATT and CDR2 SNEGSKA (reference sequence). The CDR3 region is CSARLAGDFRHEQYF.

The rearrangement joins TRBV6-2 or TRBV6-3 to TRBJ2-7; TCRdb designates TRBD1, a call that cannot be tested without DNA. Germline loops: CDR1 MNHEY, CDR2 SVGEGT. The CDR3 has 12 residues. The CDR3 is CASTTGGVEQYF.

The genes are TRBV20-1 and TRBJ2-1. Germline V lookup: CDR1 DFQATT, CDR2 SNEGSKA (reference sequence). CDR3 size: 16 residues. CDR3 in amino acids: CSAKASRKSSYNEQFF.

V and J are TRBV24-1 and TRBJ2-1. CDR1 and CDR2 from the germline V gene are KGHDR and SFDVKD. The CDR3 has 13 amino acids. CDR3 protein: CATSDLQINEQFF.

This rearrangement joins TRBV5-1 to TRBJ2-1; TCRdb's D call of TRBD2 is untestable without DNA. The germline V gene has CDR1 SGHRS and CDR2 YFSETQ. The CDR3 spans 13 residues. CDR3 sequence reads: CASSLHLADEQFF.

The CDR3 sequence: CASSHASGGPEAFF. J is TRBJ1-1 and V is TRBV4-1; checking the TCRdb D call of TRBD1 is not possible without DNA. This CDR3 is built from 14 residues. CDR1 MGHRA and CDR2 YSYEKL come from the germline V gene.

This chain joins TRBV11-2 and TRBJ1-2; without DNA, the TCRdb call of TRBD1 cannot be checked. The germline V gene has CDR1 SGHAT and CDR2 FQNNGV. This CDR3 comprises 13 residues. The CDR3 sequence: CASSLEPGNGYTF.

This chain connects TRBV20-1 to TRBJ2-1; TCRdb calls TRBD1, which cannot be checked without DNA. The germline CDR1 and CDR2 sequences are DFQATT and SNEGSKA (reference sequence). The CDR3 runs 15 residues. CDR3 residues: CSASYAPKRYNEQFF.

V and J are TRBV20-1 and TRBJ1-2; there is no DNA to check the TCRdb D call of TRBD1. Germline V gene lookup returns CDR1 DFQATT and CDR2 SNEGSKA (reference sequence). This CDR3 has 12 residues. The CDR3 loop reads CSAPGTGVGYTF.

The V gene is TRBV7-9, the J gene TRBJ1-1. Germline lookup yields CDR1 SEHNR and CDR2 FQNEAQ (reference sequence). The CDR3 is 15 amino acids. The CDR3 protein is CASSLRLAGNTEAFF.

The CDR3 reads CASSQDGLAGGYEQFF. V gene TRBV4-2 combines with J gene TRBJ2-1; the TCRdb D gene call, TRBD2, has no DNA to confirm it. The CDR3 spans 16 residues. Germline V CDR1 and CDR2: LGHNA, YNFKEQ.

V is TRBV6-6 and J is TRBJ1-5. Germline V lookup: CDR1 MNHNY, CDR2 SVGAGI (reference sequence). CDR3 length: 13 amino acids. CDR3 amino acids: CASSYTDNQPQHF.

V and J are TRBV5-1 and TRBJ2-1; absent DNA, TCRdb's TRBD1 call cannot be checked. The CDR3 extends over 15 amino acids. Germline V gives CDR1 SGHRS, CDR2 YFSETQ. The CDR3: CASSLVQGSLNEQFF.

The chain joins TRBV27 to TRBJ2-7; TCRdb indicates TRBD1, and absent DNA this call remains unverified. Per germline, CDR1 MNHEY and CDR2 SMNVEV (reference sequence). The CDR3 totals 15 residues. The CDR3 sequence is CASSLTVAPSYEQYF.

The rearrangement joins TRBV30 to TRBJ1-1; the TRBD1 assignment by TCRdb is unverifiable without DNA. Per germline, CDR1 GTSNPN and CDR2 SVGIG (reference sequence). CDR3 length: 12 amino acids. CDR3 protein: CAWNPTGTEAFF.

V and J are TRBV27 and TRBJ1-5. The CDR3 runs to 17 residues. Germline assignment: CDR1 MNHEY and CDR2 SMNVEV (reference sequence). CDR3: CASSLWGKKEPRQPQHF.

CDR3: CSARPGQGASGSTEAFF. The V call is TRBV20-1, the J call TRBJ1-1; TCRdb selects TRBD1, and the lack of DNA leaves this call unchecked. This CDR3 spans 17 amino acids. Germline V lookup: CDR1 DFQATT, CDR2 SNEGSKA (reference sequence).

This CDR3 reads CASKKSGDNQPQHF. This sequence joins TRBV6-2 or TRBV6-3 and TRBJ1-5; TCRdb calls TRBD1, which cannot be checked without DNA. The CDR3 is 14 residues long. Germline CDR1 MNHEY, CDR2 SVGEGT.

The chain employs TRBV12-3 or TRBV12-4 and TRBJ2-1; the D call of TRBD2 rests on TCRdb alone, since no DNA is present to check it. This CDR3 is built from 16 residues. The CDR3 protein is CASSLTSGGKYNEQFF.